This section outlines one TCR beta chain sequence together with its context. CDR1 SGDLS and CDR2 YYNGEE come from the germline V gene. Trimming at V came to 0 bases and at J to 7 bases, leaving 8 bases not matched to a gene. This CDR3 has 17 amino acids. This sample is part of a study of blood T cells in healthy people across ages. Study-level background: Capture via template switching afforded approximately one barcoded beta molecule per two T cells.

Isolating PBMCs gave at least 6 million of these cells per sample. A second PCR, run for about 7 to 11 cycles, used a sample-barcoded 5' primer plus a J-beta primer mix. Every sample gave at least 3 million paired-end reads containing CDR3. TCRdb reanalysed the 5' RACE reads using MiXCR and keeps one entry per CDR3 protein. In the table there are some 1.5 million distinct CDR3 sequences, under 30% of which are singletons. This clonotype was obtained from a young woman in good health. Source material: blood. This sequence joins TRBV9 and TRBJ2-1, with TRBD2 identical over 12 bases. Here the CDR3 reads CASSVEPSGGAGNEQFF. As DNA, the CDR3 is TGTGCCAGCAGCGTAGAGCCTAGCGGGGGGGCCGGAAATGAGCAGTTCTTC.